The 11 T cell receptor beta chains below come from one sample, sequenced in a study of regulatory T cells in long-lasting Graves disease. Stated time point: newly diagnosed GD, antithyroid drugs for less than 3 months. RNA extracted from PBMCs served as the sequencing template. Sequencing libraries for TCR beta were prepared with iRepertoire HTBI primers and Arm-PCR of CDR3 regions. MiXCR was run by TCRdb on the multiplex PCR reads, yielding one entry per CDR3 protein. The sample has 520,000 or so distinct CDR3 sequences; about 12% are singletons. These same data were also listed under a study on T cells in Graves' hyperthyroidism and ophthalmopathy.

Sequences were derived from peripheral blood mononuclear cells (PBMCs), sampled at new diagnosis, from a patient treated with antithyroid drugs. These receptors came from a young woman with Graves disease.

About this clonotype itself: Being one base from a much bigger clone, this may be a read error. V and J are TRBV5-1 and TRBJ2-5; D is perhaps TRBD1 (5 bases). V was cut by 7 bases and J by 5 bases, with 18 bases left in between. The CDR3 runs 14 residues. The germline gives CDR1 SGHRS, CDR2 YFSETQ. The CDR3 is CASQPAPQAETQYF. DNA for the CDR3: TGCGCCAGCCAACCCGCCCCACAGGCGGAGACCCAGTACTTC.

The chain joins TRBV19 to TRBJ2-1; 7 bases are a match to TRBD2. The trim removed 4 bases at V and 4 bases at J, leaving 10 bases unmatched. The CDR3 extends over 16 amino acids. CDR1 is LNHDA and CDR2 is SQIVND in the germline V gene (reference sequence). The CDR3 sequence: CASSKGLGLRYNEQFF. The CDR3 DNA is TGTGCCAGTAGTAAGGGCTTGGGACTACGTTACAATGAGCAGTTCTTC.

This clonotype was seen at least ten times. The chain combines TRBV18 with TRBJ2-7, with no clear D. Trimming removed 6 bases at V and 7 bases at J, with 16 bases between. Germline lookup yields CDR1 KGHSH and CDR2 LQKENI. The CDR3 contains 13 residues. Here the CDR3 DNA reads TGTGCCAGCTCCCCCGGAACGGCTCGGGAGCAGTACTTC. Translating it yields CASSPGTAREQYF. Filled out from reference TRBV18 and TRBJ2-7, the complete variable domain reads NAGVMQNPRHLVRRRGQEARLRCSPMKGHSHVYWYRQLPEEGLKFMVYLQKENIIDESGMPKERFSAEFPKEGPSILRIQQVVRGDSAAYFCASSPGTAREQYFGPGTRLTVT.

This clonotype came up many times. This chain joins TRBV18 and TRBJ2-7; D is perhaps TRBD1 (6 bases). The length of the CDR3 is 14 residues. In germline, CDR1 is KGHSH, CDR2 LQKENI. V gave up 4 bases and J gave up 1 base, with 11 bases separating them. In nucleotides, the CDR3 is TGTGCCAGCTCACTCCGGGACACGTCCTACGAGCAGTACTTC. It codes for CASSLRDTSYEQYF. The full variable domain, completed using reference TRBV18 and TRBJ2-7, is NAGVMQNPRHLVRRRGQEARLRCSPMKGHSHVYWYRQLPEEGLKFMVYLQKENIIDESGMPKERFSAEFPKEGPSILRIQQVVRGDSAAYFCASSLRDTSYEQYFGPGTRLTVT.

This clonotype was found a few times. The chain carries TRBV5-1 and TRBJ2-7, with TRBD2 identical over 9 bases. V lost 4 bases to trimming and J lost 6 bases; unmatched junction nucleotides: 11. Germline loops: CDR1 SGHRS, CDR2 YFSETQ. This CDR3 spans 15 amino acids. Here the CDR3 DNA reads TGCGCCAGCAGCCCAGTGACTAGCGGTCTAGGCGAGCAGTACTTC. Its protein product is CASSPVTSGLGEQYF.

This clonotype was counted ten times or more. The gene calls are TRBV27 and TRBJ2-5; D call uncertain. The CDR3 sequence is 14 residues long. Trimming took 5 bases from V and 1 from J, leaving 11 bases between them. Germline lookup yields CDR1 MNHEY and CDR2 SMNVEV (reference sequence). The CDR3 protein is CASSPPGVQETQYF. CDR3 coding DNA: TGTGCCAGCAGTCCCCCGGGCGTCCAAGAGACCCAGTACTTC.

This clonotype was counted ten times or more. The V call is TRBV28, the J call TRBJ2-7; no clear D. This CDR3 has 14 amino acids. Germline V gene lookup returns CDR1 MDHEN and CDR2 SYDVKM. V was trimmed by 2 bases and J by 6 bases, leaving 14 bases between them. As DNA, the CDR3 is TGTGCCAGCAGTTTACAGGCGTCGAGGCCCGAGCAGTACTTC. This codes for CASSLQASRPEQYF.

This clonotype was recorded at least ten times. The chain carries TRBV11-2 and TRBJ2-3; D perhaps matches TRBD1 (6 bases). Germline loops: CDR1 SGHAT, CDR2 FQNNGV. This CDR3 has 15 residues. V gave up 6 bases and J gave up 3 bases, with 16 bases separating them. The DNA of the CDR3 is TGTGCCAGCAGGCGTTGGGGGCGCTGGACAGATACGCAGTATTTT. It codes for CASRRWGRWTDTQYF.

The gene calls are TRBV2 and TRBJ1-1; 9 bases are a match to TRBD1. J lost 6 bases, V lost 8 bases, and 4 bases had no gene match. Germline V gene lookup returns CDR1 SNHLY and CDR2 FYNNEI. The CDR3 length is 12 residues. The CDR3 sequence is CASAGQGAEAFF. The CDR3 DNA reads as TGTGCCAGCGCGGGACAGGGCGCTGAAGCTTTCTTT.

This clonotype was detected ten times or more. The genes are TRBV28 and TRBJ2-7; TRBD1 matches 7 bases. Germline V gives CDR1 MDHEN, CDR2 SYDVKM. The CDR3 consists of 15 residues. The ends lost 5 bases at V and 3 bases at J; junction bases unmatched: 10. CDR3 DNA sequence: TGTGCCAGCAGTGAGCCTCCGGGACAGCACTACGAGCAGTACTTC. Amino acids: CASSEPPGQHYEQYF.

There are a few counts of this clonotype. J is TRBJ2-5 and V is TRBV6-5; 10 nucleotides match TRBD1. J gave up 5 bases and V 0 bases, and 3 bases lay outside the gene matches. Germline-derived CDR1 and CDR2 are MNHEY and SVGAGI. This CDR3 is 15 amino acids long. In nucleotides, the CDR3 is TGTGCCAGCAGTTACTCTGACAGGGGGCGTGAGACCCAGTACTTC. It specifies CASSYSDRGRETQYF.